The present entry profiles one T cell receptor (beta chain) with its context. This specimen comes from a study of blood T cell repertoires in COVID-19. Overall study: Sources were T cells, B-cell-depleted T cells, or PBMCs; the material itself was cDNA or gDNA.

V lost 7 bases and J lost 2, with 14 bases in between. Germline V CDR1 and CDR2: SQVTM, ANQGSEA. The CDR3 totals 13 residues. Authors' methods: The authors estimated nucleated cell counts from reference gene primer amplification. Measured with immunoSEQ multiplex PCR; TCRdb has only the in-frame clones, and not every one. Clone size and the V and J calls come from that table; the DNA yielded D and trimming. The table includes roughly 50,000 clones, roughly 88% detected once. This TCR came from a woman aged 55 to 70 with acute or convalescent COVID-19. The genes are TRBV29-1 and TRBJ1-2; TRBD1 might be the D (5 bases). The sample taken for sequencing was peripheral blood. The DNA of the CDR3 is TGCAGCGCCCGGGACGGGGGGAACTATGGCTACACCTTC. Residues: CSARDGGNYGYTF. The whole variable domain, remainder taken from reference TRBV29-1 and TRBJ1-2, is SAVISQKPSRDICQRGTSLTIQCQVDSQVTMMFWYRQQPGQSLTLIATANQGSEATYESGFVIDKFPISRPNLTFSTLTVSNMSPEDSSIYLCSARDGGNYGYTFGSGTRLTVV.